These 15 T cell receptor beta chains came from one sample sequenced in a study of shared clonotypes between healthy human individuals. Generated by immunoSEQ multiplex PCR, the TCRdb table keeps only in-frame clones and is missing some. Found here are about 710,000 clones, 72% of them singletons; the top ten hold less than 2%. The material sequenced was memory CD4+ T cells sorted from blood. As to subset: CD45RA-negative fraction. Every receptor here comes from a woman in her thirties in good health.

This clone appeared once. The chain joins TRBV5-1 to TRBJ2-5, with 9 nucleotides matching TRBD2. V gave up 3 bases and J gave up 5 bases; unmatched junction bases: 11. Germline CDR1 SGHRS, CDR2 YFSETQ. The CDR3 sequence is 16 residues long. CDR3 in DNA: TGCGCCAGCAGCTACGACCCGGGACTAGCAGGGGAGACCCAGTACTTC. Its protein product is CASSYDPGLAGETQYF.

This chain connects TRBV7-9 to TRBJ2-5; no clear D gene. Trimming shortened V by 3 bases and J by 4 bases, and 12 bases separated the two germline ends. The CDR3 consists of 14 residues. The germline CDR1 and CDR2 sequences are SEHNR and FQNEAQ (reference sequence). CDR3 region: CASSFFQTGETQYF. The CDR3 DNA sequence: TGTGCCAGCAGCTTCTTCCAGACGGGAGAGACCCAGTACTTC. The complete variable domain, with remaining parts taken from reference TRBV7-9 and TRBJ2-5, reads DTGVSQNPRHKITKRGQNVTFRCDPISEHNRLYWYRQTLGQGPEFLTYFQNEAQLEKSRLLSDRFSAERPKGSFSTLEIQRTEQGDSAMYLCASSFFQTGETQYFGPGTRLLVL.

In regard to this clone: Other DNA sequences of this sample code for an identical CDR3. The DNA for the CDR3 is TGTGCCAGCAGCTTAAAAGGAGGGAATGAGCAGTTCTTC. Its translation: CASSLKGGNEQFF. The J gene is TRBJ2-1, the V gene TRBV5-4, with D perhaps matching TRBD2 (6 bases). Per germline, CDR1 SGHNT and CDR2 YYREEE (reference sequence). This CDR3 region has 13 residues. The V gene lost 2 bases and the J gene lost 7 bases, with 10 bases spanning the gap.

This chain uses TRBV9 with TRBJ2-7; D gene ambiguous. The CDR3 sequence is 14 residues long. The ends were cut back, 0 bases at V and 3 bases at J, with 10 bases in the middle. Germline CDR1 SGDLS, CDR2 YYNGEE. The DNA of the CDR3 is TGTGCCAGCAGCGTAGATGGTAGTCACTACGAGCAGTACTTC. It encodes CASSVDGSHYEQYF.

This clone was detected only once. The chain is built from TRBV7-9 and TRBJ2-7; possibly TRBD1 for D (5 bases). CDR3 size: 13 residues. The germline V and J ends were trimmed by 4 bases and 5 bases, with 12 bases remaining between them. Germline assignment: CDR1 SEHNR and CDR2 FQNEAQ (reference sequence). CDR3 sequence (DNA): TGTGCCAGCAGCTCGATGACAGCAAACGAGCAGTACTTC. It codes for CASSSMTANEQYF.

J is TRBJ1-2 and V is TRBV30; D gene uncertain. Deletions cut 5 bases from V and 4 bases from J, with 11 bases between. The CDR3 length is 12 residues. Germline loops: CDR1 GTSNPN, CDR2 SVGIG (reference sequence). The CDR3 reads CAWGVASYGYTF. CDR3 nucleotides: TGTGCCTGGGGCGTGGCCAGCTATGGCTACACCTTC.

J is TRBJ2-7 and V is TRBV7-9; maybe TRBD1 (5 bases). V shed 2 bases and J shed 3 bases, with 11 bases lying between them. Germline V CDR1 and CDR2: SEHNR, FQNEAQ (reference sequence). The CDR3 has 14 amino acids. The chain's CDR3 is CASSLPLQGYEQYF. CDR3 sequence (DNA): TGTGCCAGCAGCTTACCCCTCCAGGGCTACGAGCAGTACTTC. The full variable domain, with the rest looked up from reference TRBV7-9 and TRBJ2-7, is DTGVSQNPRHKITKRGQNVTFRCDPISEHNRLYWYRQTLGQGPEFLTYFQNEAQLEKSRLLSDRFSAERPKGSFSTLEIQRTEQGDSAMYLCASSLPLQGYEQYFGPGTRLTVT.

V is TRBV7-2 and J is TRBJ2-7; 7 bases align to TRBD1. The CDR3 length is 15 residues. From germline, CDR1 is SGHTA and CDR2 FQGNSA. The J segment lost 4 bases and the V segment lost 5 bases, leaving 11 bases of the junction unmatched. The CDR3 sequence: CASSPQVGGSYEQYF. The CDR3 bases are TGTGCCAGCAGCCCCCAAGTAGGGGGCTCTTACGAGCAGTACTTC.

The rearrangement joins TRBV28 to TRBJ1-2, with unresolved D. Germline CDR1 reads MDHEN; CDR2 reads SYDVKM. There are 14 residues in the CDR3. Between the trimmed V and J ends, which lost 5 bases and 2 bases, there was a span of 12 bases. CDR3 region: CASSPSTGNYGYTF. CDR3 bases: TGTGCCAGCAGTCCATCGACGGGGAACTATGGCTACACCTTC.

The CDR3 region has the DNA TGTGCCAGTAGTGACGGTAGCGGGAACTGGTACGAGCAGTACTTC. It translates to CASSDGSGNWYEQYF. The chain has TRBV19 and TRBJ2-7; 8 nucleotides agree with TRBD2. CDR1 and CDR2 (germline): LNHDA, SQIVND (reference sequence). With 5 bases clipped from V and 4 bases from J, the junction kept 10 bases outside the gene matches. The CDR3 runs to 15 residues. Full variable domain (rest looked up from reference TRBV19 and TRBJ2-7): DGGITQSPKYLFRKEGQNVTLSCEQNLNHDAMYWYRQDPGQGLRLIYYSQIVNDFQKGDIAEGYSVSREKKESFPLTVTSAQKNPTAFYLCASSDGSGNWYEQYFGPGTRLTVT.

The chain's CDR3 is CASSMLDRQGSRKLFF. For the CDR3, the DNA is TGTGCCAGCAGCATGCTAGACAGGCAGGGGTCCCGAAAACTGTTTTTT. V gene TRBV7-9 combines with J gene TRBJ1-4; possible D gene TRBD1, 6 bases. The CDR3 is 16 residues long. V dropped 5 bases and J dropped 10 bases, with 23 bases sitting between them. Germline V gene sequence: CDR1 SEHNR, CDR2 FQNEAQ (reference sequence).

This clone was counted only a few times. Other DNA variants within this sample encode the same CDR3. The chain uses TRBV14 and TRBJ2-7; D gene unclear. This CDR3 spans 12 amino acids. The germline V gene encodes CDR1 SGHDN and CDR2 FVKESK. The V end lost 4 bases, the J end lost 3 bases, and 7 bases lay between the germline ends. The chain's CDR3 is CASSPANYEQYF. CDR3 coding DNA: TGTGCCAGCAGCCCTGCCAACTACGAGCAGTACTTC.

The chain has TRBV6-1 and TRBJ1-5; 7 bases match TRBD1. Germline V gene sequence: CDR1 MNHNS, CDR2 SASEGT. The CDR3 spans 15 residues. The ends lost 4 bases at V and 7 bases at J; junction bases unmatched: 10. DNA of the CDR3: TGTGCCAGCAGTGCCTTAAAGACAGGGTACCAGCCCCAGCATTTT. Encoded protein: CASSALKTGYQPQHF.

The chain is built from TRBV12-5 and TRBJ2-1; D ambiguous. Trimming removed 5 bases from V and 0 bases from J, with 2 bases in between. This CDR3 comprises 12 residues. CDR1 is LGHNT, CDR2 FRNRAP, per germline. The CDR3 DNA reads TGTGCTAGTGGTGTCTCCTACAATGAGCAGTTCTTC. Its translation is CASGVSYNEQFF.

The CDR3 loop reads CASSFPSGQGAYEQYF. Written as DNA, the CDR3 is TGTGCCAGCAGCTTCCCGTCCGGACAGGGGGCTTACGAGCAGTACTTC. The genes are TRBV5-5 and TRBJ2-7, with TRBD1 identical over 11 bases. J was trimmed by 4 bases and V by 2 bases; bases with no gene match: 8. Germline V lookup: CDR1 SGHKS, CDR2 YYEKEE (reference sequence). There are 16 residues in the CDR3. Variable domain in full (rest from reference TRBV5-5 and TRBJ2-7): DAGVTQSPTHLIKTRGQQVTLRCSPISGHKSVSWYQQVLGQGPQFIFQYYEKEERGRGNFPDRFSARQFPNYSSELNVNALLLGDSALYLCASSFPSGQGAYEQYFGPGTRLTVT.